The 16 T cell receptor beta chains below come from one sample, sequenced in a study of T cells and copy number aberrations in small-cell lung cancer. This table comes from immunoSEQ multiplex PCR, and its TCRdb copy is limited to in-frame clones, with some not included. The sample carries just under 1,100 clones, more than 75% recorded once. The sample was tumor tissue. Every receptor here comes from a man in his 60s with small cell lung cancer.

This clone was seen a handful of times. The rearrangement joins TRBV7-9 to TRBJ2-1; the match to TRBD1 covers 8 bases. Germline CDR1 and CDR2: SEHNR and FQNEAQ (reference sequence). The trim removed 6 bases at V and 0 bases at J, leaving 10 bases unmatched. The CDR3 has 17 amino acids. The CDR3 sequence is CASSPRRTGSSYNEQFF. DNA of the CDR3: TGTGCCAGCAGTCCACGGAGGACAGGGAGCTCCTACAATGAGCAGTTCTTC.

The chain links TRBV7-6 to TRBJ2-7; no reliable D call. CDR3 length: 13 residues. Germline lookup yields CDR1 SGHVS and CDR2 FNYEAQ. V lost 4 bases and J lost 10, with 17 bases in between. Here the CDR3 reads CASSSLGTPPQYF. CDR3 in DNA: TGTGCCAGCAGCTCCTTGGGTACCCCGCCACAGTACTTC.

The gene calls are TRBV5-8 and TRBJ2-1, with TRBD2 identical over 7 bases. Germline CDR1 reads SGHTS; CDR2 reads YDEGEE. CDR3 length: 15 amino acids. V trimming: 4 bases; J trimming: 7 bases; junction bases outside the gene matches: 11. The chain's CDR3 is CASSGLGLVSNEQFF. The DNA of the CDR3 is TGTGCCAGCAGCGGCTTAGGACTAGTAAGTAATGAGCAGTTCTTC.

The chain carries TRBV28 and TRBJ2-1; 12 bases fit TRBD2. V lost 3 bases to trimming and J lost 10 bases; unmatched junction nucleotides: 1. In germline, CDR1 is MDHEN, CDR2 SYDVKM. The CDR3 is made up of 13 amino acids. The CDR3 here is CASSLGTSGEQFF. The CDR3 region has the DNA TGTGCCAGCAGTTTGGGGACTAGCGGGGAGCAGTTCTTC.

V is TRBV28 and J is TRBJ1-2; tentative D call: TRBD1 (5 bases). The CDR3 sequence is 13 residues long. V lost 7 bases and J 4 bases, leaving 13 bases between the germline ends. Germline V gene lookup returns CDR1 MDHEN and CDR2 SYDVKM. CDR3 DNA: TGTGCCAGCACCCCCACAGGATTCTATGGCTACACCTTC. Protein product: CASTPTGFYGYTF.

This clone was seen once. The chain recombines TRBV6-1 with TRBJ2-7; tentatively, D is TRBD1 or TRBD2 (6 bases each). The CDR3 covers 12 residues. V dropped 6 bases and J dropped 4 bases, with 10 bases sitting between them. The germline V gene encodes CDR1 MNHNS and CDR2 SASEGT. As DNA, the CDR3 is TGTGCCAGCAGAGGAGGGGGTTACGAGCAGTACTTC. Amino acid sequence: CASRGGGYEQYF.

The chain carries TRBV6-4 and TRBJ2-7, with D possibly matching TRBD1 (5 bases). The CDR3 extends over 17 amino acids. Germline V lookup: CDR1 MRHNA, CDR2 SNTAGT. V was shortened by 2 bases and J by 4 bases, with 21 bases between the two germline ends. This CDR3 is CASSDPTEQESPYEQYF. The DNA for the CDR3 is TGTGCCAGCAGTGACCCCACAGAACAGGAATCTCCATACGAGCAGTACTTC.

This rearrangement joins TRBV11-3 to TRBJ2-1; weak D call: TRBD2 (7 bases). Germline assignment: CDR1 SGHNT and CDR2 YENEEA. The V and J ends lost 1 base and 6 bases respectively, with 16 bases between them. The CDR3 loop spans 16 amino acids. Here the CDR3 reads CASSLGRGGSLNEQFF. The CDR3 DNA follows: TGTGCCAGCAGCTTAGGGAGGGGGGGATCCCTCAATGAGCAGTTCTTC.

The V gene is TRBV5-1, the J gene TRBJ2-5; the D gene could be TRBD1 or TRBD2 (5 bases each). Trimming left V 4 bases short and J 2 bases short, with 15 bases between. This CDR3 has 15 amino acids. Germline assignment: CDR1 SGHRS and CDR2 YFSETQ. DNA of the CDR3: TGCGCCAGCAGCGAACAGACCGGGGCTCAAGAGACCCAGTACTTC. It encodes CASSEQTGAQETQYF.

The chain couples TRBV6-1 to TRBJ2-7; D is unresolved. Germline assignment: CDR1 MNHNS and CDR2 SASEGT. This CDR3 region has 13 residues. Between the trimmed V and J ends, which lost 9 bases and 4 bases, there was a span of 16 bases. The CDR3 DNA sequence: TGTGCCAGTGCTAGGTCGGAGAGGTACGAGCAGTACTTC. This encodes CASARSERYEQYF.

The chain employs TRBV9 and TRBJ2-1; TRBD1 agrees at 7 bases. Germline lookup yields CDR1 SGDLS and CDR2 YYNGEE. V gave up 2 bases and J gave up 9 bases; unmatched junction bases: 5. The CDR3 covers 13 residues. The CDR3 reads CASSVTGAAEQFF. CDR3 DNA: TGTGCCAGCAGCGTTACAGGGGCCGCTGAGCAGTTCTTC.

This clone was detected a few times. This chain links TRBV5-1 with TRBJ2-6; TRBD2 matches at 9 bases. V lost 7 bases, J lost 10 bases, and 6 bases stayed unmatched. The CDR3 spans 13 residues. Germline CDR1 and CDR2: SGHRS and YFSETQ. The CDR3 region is CASGTSIWNVLTF. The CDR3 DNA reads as TGCGCCAGCGGGACTAGCATATGGAACGTCCTGACTTTC.

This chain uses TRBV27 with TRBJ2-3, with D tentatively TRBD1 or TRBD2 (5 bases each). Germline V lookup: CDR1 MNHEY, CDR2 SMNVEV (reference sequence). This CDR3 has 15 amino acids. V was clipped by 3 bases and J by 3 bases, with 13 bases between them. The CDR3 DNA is TGTGCCAGCAGTTTGAGGGGAGCTCGAACAGATACGCAGTATTTT. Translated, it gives CASSLRGARTDTQYF.

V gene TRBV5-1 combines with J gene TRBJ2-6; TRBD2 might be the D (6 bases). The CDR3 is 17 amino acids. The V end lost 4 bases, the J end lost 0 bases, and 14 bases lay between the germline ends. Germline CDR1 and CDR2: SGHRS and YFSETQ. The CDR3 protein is CASSPGSSASGANVLTF. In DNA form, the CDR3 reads TGCGCCAGCAGCCCCGGGTCTAGCGCCTCTGGGGCCAACGTCCTGACTTTC. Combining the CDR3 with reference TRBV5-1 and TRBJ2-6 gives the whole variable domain KAGVTQTPRYLIKTRGQQVTLSCSPISGHRSVSWYQQTPGQGLQFLFEYFSETQRNKGNFPGRFSGRQFSNSRSEMNVSTLELGDSALYLCASSPGSSASGANVLTFGAGSRLTVL.

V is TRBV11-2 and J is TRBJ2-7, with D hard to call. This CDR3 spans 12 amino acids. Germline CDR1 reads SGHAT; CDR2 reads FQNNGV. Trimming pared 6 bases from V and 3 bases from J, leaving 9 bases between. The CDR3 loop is CASSSGNYEQYF. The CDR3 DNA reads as TGTGCCAGCAGTTCGGGTAACTACGAGCAGTACTTC.

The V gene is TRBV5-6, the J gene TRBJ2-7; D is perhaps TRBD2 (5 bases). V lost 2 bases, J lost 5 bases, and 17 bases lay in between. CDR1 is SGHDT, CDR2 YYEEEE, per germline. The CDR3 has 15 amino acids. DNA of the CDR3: TGTGCCAGCAGCTTAAGGGTGTTCGGGGTAGACGAGCAGTACTTC. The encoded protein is CASSLRVFGVDEQYF.